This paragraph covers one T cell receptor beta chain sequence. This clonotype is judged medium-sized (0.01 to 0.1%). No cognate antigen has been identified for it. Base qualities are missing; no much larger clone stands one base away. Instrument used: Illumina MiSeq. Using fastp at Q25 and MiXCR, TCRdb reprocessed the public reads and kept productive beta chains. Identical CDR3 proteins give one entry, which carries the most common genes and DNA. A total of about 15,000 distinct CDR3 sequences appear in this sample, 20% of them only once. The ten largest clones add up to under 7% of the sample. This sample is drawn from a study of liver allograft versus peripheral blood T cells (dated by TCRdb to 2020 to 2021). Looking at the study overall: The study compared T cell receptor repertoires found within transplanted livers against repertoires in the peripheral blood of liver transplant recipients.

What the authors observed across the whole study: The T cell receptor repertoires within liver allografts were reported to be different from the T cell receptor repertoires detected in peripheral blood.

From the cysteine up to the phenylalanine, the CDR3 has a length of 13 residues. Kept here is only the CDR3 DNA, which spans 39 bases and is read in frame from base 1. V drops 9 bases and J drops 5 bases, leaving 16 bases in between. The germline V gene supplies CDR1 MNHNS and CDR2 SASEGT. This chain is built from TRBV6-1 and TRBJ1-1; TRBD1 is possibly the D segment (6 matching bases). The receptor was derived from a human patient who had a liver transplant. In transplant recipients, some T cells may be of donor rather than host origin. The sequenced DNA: TGTGCCAGTAAAGGACAGCCGGGAACTGAAGCTTTCTTT. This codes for CASKGQPGTEAFF.